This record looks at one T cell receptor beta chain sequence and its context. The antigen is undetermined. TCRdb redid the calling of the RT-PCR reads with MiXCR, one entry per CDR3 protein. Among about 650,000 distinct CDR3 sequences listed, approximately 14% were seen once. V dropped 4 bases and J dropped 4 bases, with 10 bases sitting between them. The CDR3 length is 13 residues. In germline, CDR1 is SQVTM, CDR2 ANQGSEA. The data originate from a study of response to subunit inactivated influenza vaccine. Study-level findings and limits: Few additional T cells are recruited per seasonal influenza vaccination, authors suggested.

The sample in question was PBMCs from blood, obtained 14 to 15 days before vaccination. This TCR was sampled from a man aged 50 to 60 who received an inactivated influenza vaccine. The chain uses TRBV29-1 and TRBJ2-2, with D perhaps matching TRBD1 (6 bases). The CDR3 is CSVGGLSTGELFF. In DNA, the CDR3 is TGCAGCGTTGGGGGGCTTAGCACCGGGGAGCTGTTTTTT.